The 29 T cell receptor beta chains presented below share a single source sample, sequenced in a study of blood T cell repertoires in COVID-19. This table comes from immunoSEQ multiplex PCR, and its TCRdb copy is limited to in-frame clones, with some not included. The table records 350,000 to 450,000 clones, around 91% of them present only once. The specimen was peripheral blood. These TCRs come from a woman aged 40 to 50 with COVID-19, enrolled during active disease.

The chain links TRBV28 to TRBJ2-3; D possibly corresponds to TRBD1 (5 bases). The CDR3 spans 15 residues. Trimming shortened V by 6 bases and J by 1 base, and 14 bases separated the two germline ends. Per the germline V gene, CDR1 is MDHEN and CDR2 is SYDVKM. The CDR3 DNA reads TGTGCCAGCAGCAACAGGAAGGGGCGCACAGATACGCAGTATTTT. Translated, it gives CASSNRKGRTDTQYF.

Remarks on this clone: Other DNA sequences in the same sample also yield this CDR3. This CDR3 is CASSLGQNTGELFF. CDR3 sequence (DNA): TGCGCCAGCAGCTTGGGACAGAACACCGGGGAGCTGTTTTTT. V gene TRBV5-1 combines with J gene TRBJ2-2; D call uncertain. Germline V gene data show CDR1 as SGHRS and CDR2 as YFSETQ. V was trimmed by 0 bases and J by 1 base, leaving 4 bases between them. This CDR3 contains 14 residues.

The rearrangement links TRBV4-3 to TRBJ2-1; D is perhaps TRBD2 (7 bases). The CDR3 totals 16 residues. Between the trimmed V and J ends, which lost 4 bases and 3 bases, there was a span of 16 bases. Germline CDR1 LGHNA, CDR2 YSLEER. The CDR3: CASSRNRASGYNEQFF. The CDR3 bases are TGCGCCAGCAGCCGTAACAGGGCTAGCGGCTACAATGAGCAGTTCTTC.

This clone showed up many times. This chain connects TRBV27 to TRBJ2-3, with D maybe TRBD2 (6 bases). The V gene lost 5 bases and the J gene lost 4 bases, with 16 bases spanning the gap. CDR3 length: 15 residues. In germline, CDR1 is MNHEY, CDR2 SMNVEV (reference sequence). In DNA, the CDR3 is TGTGCCAGCAGTGCCGGGACTCCCAGGGCAGATACGCAGTATTTT. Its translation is CASSAGTPRADTQYF.

The CDR3 DNA reads TGCGCCAGCAGTGAGAATAGCCCCACCCTTGGCGAGCAGTACTTC. This encodes CASSENSPTLGEQYF. The chain uses TRBV10-2 and TRBJ2-7, with no clear D. The CDR3 loop spans 15 amino acids. Germline V gene lookup returns CDR1 WSHSY and CDR2 SAAADI. Trimming shortened V by 2 bases and J by 6 bases, and 17 bases separated the two germline ends.

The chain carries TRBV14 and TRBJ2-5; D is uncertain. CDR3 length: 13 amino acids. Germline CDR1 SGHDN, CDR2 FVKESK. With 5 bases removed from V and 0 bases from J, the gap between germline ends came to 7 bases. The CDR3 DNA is TGTGCCAGCAGCGTCCTACACCAAGAGACCCAGTACTTC. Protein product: CASSVLHQETQYF.

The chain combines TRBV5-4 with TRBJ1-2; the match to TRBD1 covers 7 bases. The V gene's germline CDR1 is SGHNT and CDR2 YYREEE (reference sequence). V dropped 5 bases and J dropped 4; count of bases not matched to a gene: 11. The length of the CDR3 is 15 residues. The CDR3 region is CASSSSPGTAYGYTF. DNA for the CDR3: TGTGCCAGCAGTTCCTCTCCCGGGACAGCCTATGGCTACACCTTC.

The CDR3 region has the DNA TGTGCCAGCAGGCCTCGAGGTCCAGAGACCCAGTACTTC. The encoded protein is CASRPRGPETQYF. This rearrangement joins TRBV6-2 or TRBV6-3 to TRBJ2-5, with D unresolved. The V gene's germline CDR1 is MNHEY and CDR2 SVGEGT. The V end was cut by 6 bases, the J end by 4 bases, with 12 bases between. The CDR3 length is 13 residues.

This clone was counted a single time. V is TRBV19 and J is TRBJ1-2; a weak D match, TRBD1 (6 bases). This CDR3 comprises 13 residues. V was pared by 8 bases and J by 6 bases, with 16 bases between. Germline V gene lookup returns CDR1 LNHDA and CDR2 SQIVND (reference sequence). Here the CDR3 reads CASRGGALDGYTF. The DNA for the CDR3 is TGTGCCAGTCGAGGGGGGGCTCTTGATGGCTACACCTTC. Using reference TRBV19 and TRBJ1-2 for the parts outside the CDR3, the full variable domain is DGGITQSPKYLFRKEGQNVTLSCEQNLNHDAMYWYRQDPGQGLRLIYYSQIVNDFQKGDIAEGYSVSREKKESFPLTVTSAQKNPTAFYLCASRGGALDGYTFGSGTRLTVV.

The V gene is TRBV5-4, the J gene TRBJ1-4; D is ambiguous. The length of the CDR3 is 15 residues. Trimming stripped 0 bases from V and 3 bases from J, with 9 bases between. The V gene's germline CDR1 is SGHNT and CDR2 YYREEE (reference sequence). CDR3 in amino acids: CASSLDPVSNEKLFF. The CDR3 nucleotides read TGTGCCAGCAGCTTGGATCCAGTTTCTAATGAAAAACTGTTTTTT.

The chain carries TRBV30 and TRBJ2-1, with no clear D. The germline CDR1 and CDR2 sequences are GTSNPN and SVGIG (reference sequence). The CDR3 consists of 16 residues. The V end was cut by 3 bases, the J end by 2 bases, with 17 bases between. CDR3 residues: CAWSDTLGPPYNEQFF. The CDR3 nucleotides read TGTGCCTGGAGCGACACCCTGGGCCCGCCCTACAATGAGCAGTTCTTC.

CDR3 residues: CASSQGVESQPQHF. The CDR3 region has the DNA TGTGCCAGCAGCCAAGGTGTAGAGAGTCAGCCCCAGCATTTT. This chain joins TRBV4-2 and TRBJ1-5; no clear D. This CDR3 is built from 14 residues. Germline assignment: CDR1 LGHNA and CDR2 YNFKEQ. With 1 base removed from V and 6 bases from J, the gap between germline ends came to 10 bases.

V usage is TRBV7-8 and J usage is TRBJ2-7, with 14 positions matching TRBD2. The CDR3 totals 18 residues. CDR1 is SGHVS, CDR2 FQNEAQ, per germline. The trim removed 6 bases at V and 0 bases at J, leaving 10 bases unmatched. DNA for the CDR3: TGTGCCAGCAGACGCGGGACTAGCGGGGGTCAGAGCTCCTACGAGCAGTACTTC. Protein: CASRRGTSGGQSSYEQYF.

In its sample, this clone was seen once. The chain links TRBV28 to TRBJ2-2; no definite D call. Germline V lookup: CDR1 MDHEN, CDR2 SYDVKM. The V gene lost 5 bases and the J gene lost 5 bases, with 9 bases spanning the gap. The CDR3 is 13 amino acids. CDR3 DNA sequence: TGTGCCAGCAGTCCCTTCGCGACCGGGGAGCTGTTTTTT. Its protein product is CASSPFATGELFF.

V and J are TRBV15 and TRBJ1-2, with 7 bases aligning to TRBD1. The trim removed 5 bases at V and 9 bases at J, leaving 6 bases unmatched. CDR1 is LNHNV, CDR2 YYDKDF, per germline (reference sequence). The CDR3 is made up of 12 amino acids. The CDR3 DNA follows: TGTGCCACCAGCGGGACGGACAGGAGCTACACCTTC. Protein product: CATSGTDRSYTF. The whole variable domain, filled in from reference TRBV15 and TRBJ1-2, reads DAMVIQNPRYQVTQFGKPVTLSCSQTLNHNVMYWYQQKSSQAPKLLFHYYDKDFNNEADTPDNFQSRRPNTSFCFLDIRSPGLGDTAMYLCATSGTDRSYTFGSGTRLTVV.

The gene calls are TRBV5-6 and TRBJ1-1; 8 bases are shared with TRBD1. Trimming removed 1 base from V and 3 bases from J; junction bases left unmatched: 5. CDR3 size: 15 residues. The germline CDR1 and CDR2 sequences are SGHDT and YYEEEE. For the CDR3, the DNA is TGTGCCAGCAGCTTGACAGGGGGATGGGACACTGAAGCTTTCTTT. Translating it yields CASSLTGGWDTEAFF.

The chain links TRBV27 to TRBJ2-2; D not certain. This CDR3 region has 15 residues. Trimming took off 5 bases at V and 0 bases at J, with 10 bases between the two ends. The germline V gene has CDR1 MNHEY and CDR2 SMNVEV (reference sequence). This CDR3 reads CASSPGPPNTGELFF. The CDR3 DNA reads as TGTGCCAGCAGTCCGGGTCCTCCGAACACCGGGGAGCTGTTTTTT.

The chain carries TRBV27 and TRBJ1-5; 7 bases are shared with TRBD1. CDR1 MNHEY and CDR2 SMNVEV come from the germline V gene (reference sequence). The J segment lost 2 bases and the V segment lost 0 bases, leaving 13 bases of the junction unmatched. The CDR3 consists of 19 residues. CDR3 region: CASSLSPLVGGQGNQPQHF. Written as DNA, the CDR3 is TGTGCCAGCAGTTTATCCCCCCTAGTTGGAGGACAGGGCAATCAGCCCCAGCATTTT.

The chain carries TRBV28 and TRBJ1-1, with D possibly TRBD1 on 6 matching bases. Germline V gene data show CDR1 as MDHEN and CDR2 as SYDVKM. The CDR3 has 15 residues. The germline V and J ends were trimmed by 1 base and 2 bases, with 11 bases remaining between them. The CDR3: CASSLSDRPNTEAFF. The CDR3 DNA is TGTGCCAGCAGTTTATCCGACAGGCCAAACACTGAAGCTTTCTTT.

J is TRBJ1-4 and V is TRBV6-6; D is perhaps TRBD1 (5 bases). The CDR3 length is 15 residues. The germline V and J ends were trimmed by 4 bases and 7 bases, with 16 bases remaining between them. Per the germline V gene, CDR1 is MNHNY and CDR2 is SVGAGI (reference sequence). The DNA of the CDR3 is TGTGCCAGCAGTTTCAGAGCAGGGATAGGTGAAAAACTGTTTTTT. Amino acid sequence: CASSFRAGIGEKLFF.

This CDR3 reads CASSSEMNTEAFF. CDR3 DNA sequence: TGTGCCAGCAGTTCTGAGATGAACACTGAAGCTTTCTTT. The V call is TRBV6-5, the J call TRBJ1-1; D is uncertain. The CDR3 runs to 13 residues. V lost 4 bases and J lost 0, with 6 bases in between. Germline CDR1 reads MNHEY; CDR2 reads SVGAGI.

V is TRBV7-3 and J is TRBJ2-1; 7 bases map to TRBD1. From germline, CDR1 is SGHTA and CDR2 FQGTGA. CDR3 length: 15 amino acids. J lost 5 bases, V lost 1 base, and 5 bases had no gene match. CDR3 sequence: CASSLRTGGHNEQFF. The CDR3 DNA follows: TGTGCCAGCAGCTTAAGGACAGGTGGCCACAATGAGCAGTTCTTC.

CDR3 in DNA: TGCGCCAGCAGCTTGTCCTCCGGGGAGGCGAATTCACCCCTCCACTTT. This sequence encodes CASSLSSGEANSPLHF. The J gene is TRBJ1-6, the V gene TRBV5-1, with unresolved D. The V end was cut by 1 base, the J end by 7 bases, with 15 bases between. Per germline, CDR1 SGHRS and CDR2 YFSETQ. This CDR3 spans 16 amino acids.

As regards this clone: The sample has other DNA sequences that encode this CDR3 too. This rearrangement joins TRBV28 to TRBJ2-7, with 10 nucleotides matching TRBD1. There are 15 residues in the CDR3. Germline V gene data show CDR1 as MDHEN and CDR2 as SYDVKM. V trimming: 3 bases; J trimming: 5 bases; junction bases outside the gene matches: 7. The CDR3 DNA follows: TGTGCCAGCAGTTTTTCCGGGACAGGGGCCCACGAGCAGTACTTC. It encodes CASSFSGTGAHEQYF.

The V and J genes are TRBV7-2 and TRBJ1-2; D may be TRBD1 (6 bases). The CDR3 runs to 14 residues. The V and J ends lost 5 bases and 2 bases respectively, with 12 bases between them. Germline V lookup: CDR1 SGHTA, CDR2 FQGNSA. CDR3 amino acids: CASSPEQGNYGYTF. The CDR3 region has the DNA TGTGCCAGCAGCCCCGAACAGGGAAACTATGGCTACACCTTC.

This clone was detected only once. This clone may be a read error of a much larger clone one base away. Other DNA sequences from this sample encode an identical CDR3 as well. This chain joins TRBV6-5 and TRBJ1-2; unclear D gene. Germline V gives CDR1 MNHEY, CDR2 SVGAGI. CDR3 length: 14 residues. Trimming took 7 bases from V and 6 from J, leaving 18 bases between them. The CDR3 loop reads CASTPRGEVNGYTF. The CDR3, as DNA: TGTGCCAGCACTCCCCGGGGAGAGGTGAATGGCTACACCTTC.

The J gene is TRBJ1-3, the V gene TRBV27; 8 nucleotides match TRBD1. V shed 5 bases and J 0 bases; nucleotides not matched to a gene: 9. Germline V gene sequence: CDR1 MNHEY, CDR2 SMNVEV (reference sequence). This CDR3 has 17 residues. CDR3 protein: CASSPGDRLLSGNTIYF. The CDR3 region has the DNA TGTGCCAGCAGTCCTGGGGACAGGCTACTCTCTGGAAACACCATATATTTT.

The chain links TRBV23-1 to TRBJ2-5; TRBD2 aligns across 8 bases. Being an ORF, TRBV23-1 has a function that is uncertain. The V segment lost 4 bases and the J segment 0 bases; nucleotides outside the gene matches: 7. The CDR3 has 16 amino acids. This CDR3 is CASSLNGGGYQETQYF. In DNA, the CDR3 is TGCGCCAGCAGTCTCAACGGCGGGGGGTACCAAGAGACCCAGTACTTC.

CDR3 loop: CASSLAPHYEQYF. The CDR3 DNA reads TGCGCCAGCAGCTTGGCCCCCCACTACGAGCAGTACTTC. The rearrangement links TRBV5-1 to TRBJ2-7; D unresolved. The CDR3 contains 13 residues. Germline V gives CDR1 SGHRS, CDR2 YFSETQ. V gave up 0 bases and J gave up 3 bases, with 7 bases separating them.